This T cell receptor beta chain came from a study of T cells after yellow fever vaccination. Study-wide context: Those fractions that held only low numbers of cells were prepared using the SMART-Seq v4 Ultra Low Input RNA kit. Broader study findings: Abundant clonotypes from the bulk population could contaminate FACS-sorted repertoires.

In regard to this clonotype: Its antigen is as yet unknown.

TCRdb itself ran the 5' RACE reads through MiXCR, one entry per CDR3 protein. The repertoire holds under 300,000 distinct CDR3 sequences, with less than 9% as singletons. V was cut by 2 bases and J by 4 bases, with 6 bases left in between. CDR3 length equals 13 residues. The germline V gene encodes CDR1 SGHVS and CDR2 FQNEAQ. Here the sequenced sample was CD4+ T cells sorted from PBMCs, taken 15 days after the yellow fever booster vaccination. The gene calls are TRBV7-8 and TRBJ2-1; D gene uncertain. This receptor was identified in a man younger than 40 who received the YFV17D yellow fever vaccine. The CDR3 nucleotides are TGTGCCAGCAGCTTAATCCAGTACAATGAGCAGTTCTTC. Protein sequence: CASSLIQYNEQFF.